The present entry profiles one T cell receptor beta chain with its context. Its antigen specificity is not known. Per-nucleotide qualities are absent, and no much larger clonotype sits a single base away. The germline V gene yields SGHDT for CDR1 and YYEEEE for CDR2. Taken from cysteine to phenylalanine, the CDR3 has 14 residues. Only the CDR3 DNA stays, 42 bases, in frame from base 1. V gives up 2 bases and J gives up 4 bases, and the segment between their germline ends measures 13 bases. This entry comes from a study of cytomegalovirus exposure and HLA in healthy donors (dated 2017 in TCRdb). In terms of the full investigation: In an earlier analysis of fewer than 750 of the donors, approximately 260 Gb of sequence data and 90 million to 130 million unique TCR beta sequences from about 179 million T cells were reported. Roughly 5 DR-DQ haplotypes were handled as single units for association and clustering because linkage in the cohort was strong. Genome-wide SNP genotypes for about 65% of the roughly 670 donors were used in a later genetic analysis, which treated that subset as a discovery cohort. Class I and class II HLA loci were covered by the typing at four-digit resolution. Across approximately 400 genotyped donors of the cohort, an average of approximately 240,000 unique TCR beta nucleotide sequences per donor were sequenced, and roughly a sixth of those sequences were non-productive. Typing coverage differed by locus: A, B, C, DRB1 and DQB1 were typed in roughly 620-630 donors, DQA1 in 500 to 550, DPA1 in over 600, and DPB1 in around 490. The genetic ancestry cluster associated with self-reported Caucasian donors included around 76% of the roughly 400 genotyped donors. A separate validation cohort of about 110 different subjects was used in addition to the approximately 670-subject first cohort. Using immunosequencing, the study profiled T cell repertoires from 666 subjects and related those repertoires to cytomegalovirus serostatus. Donor age, sex, ethnicity and CMV serostatus were collected together with the repertoire data. All discovery cohort repertoires had been generated using a single sequencing platform. The study combined high-throughput TCR immunosequencing, statistical association of individual TCRs with disease status, and machine learning to predict cytomegalovirus infection status. In an earlier analysis of roughly 600 of the donors, high-throughput TCR beta sequencing was used to judge whether each TCR beta V gene segment behaved as functional or pseudogenic. A later analysis re-analyzed previously published TCR beta repertoires from 550 to 700 donors and added high-resolution HLA genotyping to study TCR occurrence patterns. The study aimed to test whether signatures of past pathogen exposure could be identified by cataloging public T cell receptors. An early release covering roughly 600 HLA-typed donors comprised about 290 gigabases of sequencing data and about 90 million unique TCR sequences. The later analysis used no new phenotypic data to find candidate immune exposures, relying instead on TCR beta sequences and their occurrence across donors.

The protocol used for the library was the immunoSEQ multiplex PCR assay. A mixture of 60 forward primers for TCR Vbeta segments and 13 reverse primers for TCR Jbeta segments was used in the multiplex PCR. The CDR3 region of rearranged TCR beta genes was amplified from genomic DNA with a multiplex PCR assay. On the Illumina HiSeq System, the amplified TCR beta libraries were sequenced as 87-base-pair reads. The paper's processing steps were these. A later analysis counted about 80 million unique TCR beta chains across the 666 repertoires, and 10 million to 12 million of these chains were shared by at least two donors. Raw reads were error-corrected and collapsed into unique sequences by a nearest-neighbor algorithm in which closely related sequences were merged to remove PCR and sequencing errors. Alignment of CDR3 sequences to IMGT reference sequences was used to assign V, D and J gene segments. For a sequence to be retained, a match of at least six nucleotides was required to both a V gene segment and a J gene segment. Rearrangements were called productive when the CDR3 lacked stop codons and stayed in frame with V and J; all others were non-productive. CDR3 was defined according to IMGT convention as the region running from the second conserved V-encoded cysteine to the conserved J-encoded phenylalanine. The earlier analysis of more than 450 of the donors excluded sequences that lacked an unambiguous match to a single V gene segment. An earlier analysis of 587 of the donors classified V segments as functional when productive rearrangements were above 56.7% and as segregating when the standard deviation between donors was above 5%. A statistical classification framework was built for diagnosing cytomegalovirus status from the catalog of TCR beta chain sequences. A later analysis assigned V and J genes by comparing TCR nucleotide sequences with IMGT/GENE-DB human TR gene sequences. Using the TCRdist pipeline, a later analysis assigned CDR3 sequences along with most-parsimonious VDJ recombination scenarios. In a later analysis, every TCR beta chain was defined by the combination of its CDR3 amino acid sequence and its V-gene family, and reads without a unique V-gene family were dropped. In a later analysis, around 650 highly shared, low-generation-probability nucleotide sequences were removed to address suspected cross-contamination and a sequencing artifact. In a later analysis, a clonal expansion index for each public chain was calculated from normalized within-repertoire ranks of inferred template counts. Generation probabilities in a later analysis came from a VDJ recombination model fitted to out-of-frame rearrangements, and those results were checked against IGoR. In a later analysis, TCR-TCR, TCR-HLA and TCR-CMV co-occurrence was scored with hypergeometric tests, and a repertoire-size bias correction was applied to TCR pairs. False discovery rates were estimated in a later analysis by permuting HLA or CMV assignments 20 times. In a later analysis, co-occurring TCRs were grouped using DBSCAN, and TCRdist sequence similarity was added for clustering within HLA-allele-positive subsets. Co-occurrence clustering excluded repertoires with fewer than 30,000 or more than 120,000 public chains, plus five with anomalous nucleotide sharing. Imported from immuneACCESS, the table was reduced by TCRdb to in-frame sequences with V and J called. These copies leave out some clones; in studies compared against another copy, an unresolved V gene accounts for under half, and the cause of the remainder is not known. That table is the source of V, J and clone size, and D and trimming were worked out from the DNA. The sample contains roughly 230,000 clones, approximately 85% of them found a single time. The ten largest clones add up to approximately 0.24% of the sample.

On the study overall, not on this receptor specifically: A few of the identified cytomegalovirus-associated TCR beta chains were confirmed in vitro to be specific for cytomegalovirus antigens. The only immune exposure information available for the cohort was CMV serostatus. The classifier was reported to diagnose cytomegalovirus status with high specificity and sensitivity in both the original and validation cohorts. Only TCR beta chains were sequenced in this cohort, and the absence of alpha or paired-chain data limited detectable features. Sequencing depth was assumed to be roughly uniform across donors in the presence/absence analyses, though that assumption may not hold. The study listed approximately 160 TCR beta chains as associated with cytomegalovirus. When HLA alleles, especially DR and DQ, strongly co-occurred, TCR associations were difficult to assign to individual alleles. Most TCR sequences were seen in very few donors, while some public TCRs were found in many individuals. A further reported finding was that TCR beta sequences accurately predicted the HLA-A and HLA-B alleles for most subjects in the first cohort. Correlated functional status among segregating V segments might be attributable to linkage disequilibrium, but an unknown experimental factor could not be ruled out. HLA typing was unavailable for some donors at each locus, so association tests used only the typed subset. According to a later analysis, most CMV-associated TCR beta chains appeared to be HLA-restricted, and the HLA associations seemed to be driven largely by CMV exposure. According to a later genetic analysis, donors in an Asian-associated ancestry cluster had fewer N-insertions in productive TCRs than the roughly 660-donor mean. The authors suggested that the approach could potentially be generalized to other disease states and immunological phenotypes. A group of highly shared sequence variants was considered likely to be a technical artifact of the sequencing pipeline. In a later analysis, HLA-associated TCR beta chains showed more clonal expansion and lower generation probabilities than non-associated chains that were equally common. Broadly in line with IMGT annotations, most TCR beta V segments showed up in productive rearrangements about 87% or about 30% of the time in an earlier analysis of some 590 of the donors. Because the 87-base-pair reads could not distinguish some IMGT-functional V segments, including TRBV6-2 and TRBV6-3, those segments were excluded. According to a later analysis, TCR association rates differed among HLA loci, with DRB1 alleles showing the most associated TCRs and HLA-C alleles showing the fewest. Several of the top co-occurrence clusters appeared to be linked to parvovirus B19, influenza, CMV and Epstein-Barr virus, according to a later analysis. Specific HLA alleles were associated with over 15,000 TCR beta sequences at a false discovery rate of 0.05 in a later analysis. Because counts were too low, seventeen rarely observed V segments, including chromosome 9 orphons, were excluded from the earlier analysis of a few hundred of the donors. A later genetic analysis associated a missense DCLRE1C variant with V-gene and J-gene trimming of TCR beta chains, and an independent cohort replicated the association.

The cohort was made up of approximately 700 healthy bone marrow donors. At the time of sampling, every cohort member was nominally healthy, though immune exposures that went unrecorded were likely present. The donor tested CMV seronegative, placing the donor among the 300 to 400 seronegative members of the cohort. Each donor provided a peripheral blood sample, and peripheral blood mononuclear cells were used for TCR beta sequencing. Genomic DNA extraction from the blood cell samples was performed with the Qiagen DNeasy Blood Extraction Kit. The chain was built from TRBV5-6 and TRBJ2-7; a tentative D call is TRBD2 (6 bases match). The sequenced sample was PBMCs. The sequence came from a girl aged 2-10 years in good health and CMV-seronegative. The encoded CDR3 is CASSFGTSSYEQYF. The nucleotide sequence reads as follows: TGTGCCAGCAGCTTCGGCACTAGCAGTTACGAGCAGTACTTC.